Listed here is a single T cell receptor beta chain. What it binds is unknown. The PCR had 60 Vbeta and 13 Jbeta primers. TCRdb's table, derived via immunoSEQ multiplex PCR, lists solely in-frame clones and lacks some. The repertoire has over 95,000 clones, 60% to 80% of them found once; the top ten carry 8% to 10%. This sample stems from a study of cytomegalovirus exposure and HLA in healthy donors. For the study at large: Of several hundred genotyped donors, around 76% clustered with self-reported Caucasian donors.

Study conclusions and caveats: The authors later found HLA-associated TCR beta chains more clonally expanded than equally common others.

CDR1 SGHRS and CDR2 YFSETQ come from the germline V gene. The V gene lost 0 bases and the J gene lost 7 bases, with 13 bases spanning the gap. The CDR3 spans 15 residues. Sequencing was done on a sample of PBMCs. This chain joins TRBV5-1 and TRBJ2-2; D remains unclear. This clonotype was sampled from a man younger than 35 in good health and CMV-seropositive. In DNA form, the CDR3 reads TGCGCCAGCAGCTTGGAGTCAGGCAAAGGCGGGGAGCTGTTTTTT. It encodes CASSLESGKGGELFF.